The rows below give T cell receptor beta chains drawn from one sample of a study of identical twins. One entry per CDR3 protein results from TCRdb running MiXCR on the 5' RACE reads. This table holds approximately 230,000 distinct CDR3 sequences, 6% to 7% found once. The sample was also linked to a second study, of T cells expressing NK-cell markers.

The sequencing input was CD8+ T cells sorted from blood. The receptors were gathered from a woman aged 18-30 years in good health. CDR3s include the opening cysteine and the closing phenylalanine or tryptophan. A D gene is named only where the DNA matches it firmly. Not every row has a clone size; where given, it reads once, few, many or a size class.

size,V,D,J,DNA,CDR3
many,TRBV27,.,TRBJ2-3,TGTGCCAGCAGTCCTCTGGGGGCCACAGATACGCAGTATTTT,CASSPLGATDTQYF
many,TRBV5-5,.,TRBJ2-5,TGTGCCAGCAGCTTGCGTCAACAGACACAAGAGACCCAGTACTTC,CASSLRQQTQETQYF
few,TRBV25-1,.,TRBJ2-7,TGTGCCAGCAGTGATTGGTTGGATTCCGAGCAGTACTTC,CASSDWLDSEQYF
.,TRBV19,.,TRBJ2-5,TGTGCCAGTAGTAGGACAATTCTGGTCGCCCCGTCGTGGGAGACCCAGTACTTC,CASSRTILVAPSWETQYF
few,TRBV5-6,.,TRBJ2-5,TGTGCCAGCACCCCCGGGGGAGGAGGGGAGACCCAGTACTTC,CASTPGGGGETQYF
few,TRBV7-6,TRBD2,TRBJ2-1,TGTGCCAGCAGCTTACTAGCGGGAACTGAGCAGTTCTTC,CASSLLAGTEQFF
.,TRBV9,TRBD2,TRBJ2-5,TGTGCCAGCAGCCCCCGGGGTAGCGGGAAGGAGTGGGAAGAGACCCAGTACTTC,CASSPRGSGKEWEETQYF
few,TRBV9,.,TRBJ2-7,TGTGCCAGCAGCCTTCACGTGGGCTACGAGCAGTACTTC,CASSLHVGYEQYF
.,TRBV6-5,.,TRBJ1-1,TGTGCCAGCTTCCGAAGCACTGAAGCTTTCTTT,CASFRSTEAFF
.,TRBV25-1,.,TRBJ2-7,TGTGCCAGCAGCTTACAGGGTCTGGGCGAGCAGTACTTC,CASSLQGLGEQYF
many,TRBV7-9,.,TRBJ2-1,TGTGCCAGCAGCCCCGAGGGGCACAATGAGCAGTTCTTC,CASSPEGHNEQFF
.,TRBV27,TRBD1,TRBJ2-3,TGTGCCAGCAGTCCACCGCCGGGACAGGGATCGGATACGCAGTATTTT,CASSPPPGQGSDTQYF
.,TRBV11-2,.,TRBJ2-1,TGTGCCAGCAGCTTAGGCGACGCGGGGAATGAGCAGTTCTTC,CASSLGDAGNEQFF
.,TRBV15,TRBD1,TRBJ2-7,TGTGCCACCAGCTTTAGGGGACAGGGTTACGAGCAGTACTTC,CATSFRGQGYEQYF
.,TRBV2,.,TRBJ2-3,TGTGCCAGCAGAGACTTGGACCCCGGCGGCACAGATACGCAGTATTTT,CASRDLDPGGTDTQYF
many,TRBV10-2,.,TRBJ1-5,TGCGCCAGCAGTGAGTCTCTGTATAGCAATCAGCCCCAGCATTTT,CASSESLYSNQPQHF
few,TRBV9,.,TRBJ2-2,TGTGCCAGCAGCGTCTTCAGGGAGAACACCGGGGAGCTGTTTTTT,CASSVFRENTGELFF
few,TRBV12-3/TRBV12-4,.,TRBJ2-3,TGTGCCAGCAGTTTAGCGGGGCCGAGCACAGATACGCAGTATTTT,CASSLAGPSTDTQYF
once,TRBV29-1,TRBD1,TRBJ2-7,TGCAGTGTGAGGGGGACAGGGCTTAGCTCCTACGAGCAGTACTTC,CSVRGTGLSSYEQYF
.,TRBV25-1,.,TRBJ2-7,TGTGCCAGCACCCCCGGGGTCCGCTCCTACGAGCAGTACTTC,CASTPGVRSYEQYF
.,TRBV11-2,TRBD2,TRBJ2-7,TGTGCCAGCAGCGTCGGGACTAGCGGGTCTGGCGCGCAGTACTTC,CASSVGTSGSGAQYF
few,TRBV21-1,.,TRBJ2-1,TGTGCCAGCAGCCCAGGGGATGTCAATGAGCAGTTCTTC,CASSPGDVNEQFF
few,TRBV10-1,.,TRBJ2-5,TGCGCCAGCAGCCAAGGGGGAGTTGAGACCCAGTACTTC,CASSQGGVETQYF
many,TRBV5-1,.,TRBJ1-1,TGCGCCAGCAGCTGGGGGGCAGGGAACACTGAAGCTTTCTTT,CASSWGAGNTEAFF
.,TRBV13,.,TRBJ1-1,TGTGCCAGCAGCTCGAACCCGGGTACAGGCCGAAACACTGAAGCTTTCTTT,CASSSNPGTGRNTEAFF
few,TRBV27,.,TRBJ2-2,TGTGCCAGCAGTTCTCGGGGACAGGGACCCATAGCGGGATCCACCGGGGAGCTGTTTTTT,CASSSRGQGPIAGSTGELFF
few,TRBV5-6,TRBD2,TRBJ2-5,TGTGCCAGCAGCGCCACTAGCGGGGGCCTTGGAAGGGAGACCCAGTACTTC,CASSATSGGLGRETQYF
.,TRBV27,TRBD2,TRBJ2-1,TGTGCCAGCAGCCTTCAAAAGCGGGAGACCTACAATGAGCAGTTCTTC,CASSLQKRETYNEQFF
few,TRBV25-1,.,TRBJ2-5,TGTGCCAGCAGTGAAGACTCAACGACCCAGTACTTC,CASSEDSTTQYF
many,TRBV27,TRBD1,TRBJ1-1,TGTGCCAGTGCGACAGGGGGCACGTACACTGAAGCTTTCTTT,CASATGGTYTEAFF
.,TRBV12-3/TRBV12-4,.,TRBJ2-5,TGTGCCAGCAGTCTTCAGGGGGGACAAGAGACCCAGTACTTC,CASSLQGGQETQYF
.,TRBV2,.,TRBJ1-4,TGTGCCAGCAGTGAAACAGGCGGTGAAAAACTGTTTTTT,CASSETGGEKLFF
many,TRBV6-5,.,TRBJ1-2,TGTGCCAGCAAAGGGGCTCGGACAGCTATCTTC,CASKGARTAIF
few,TRBV13,TRBD2,TRBJ2-2,TGTGCCAGCAGCTTACTAGCGGGAGTTGTCACCGGGGAGCTGTTTTTT,CASSLLAGVVTGELFF
many,TRBV5-1,TRBD1,TRBJ2-7,TGCGCCAGCAGGCCCGGACAGGGGATCGACGAGCAGTACTTC,CASRPGQGIDEQYF
once,TRBV27,.,TRBJ2-2,TGTGCCAGCAGTTTATATCTAAATCTCGGGTGGGGCACCGGGGAGCTGTTTTTT,CASSLYLNLGWGTGELFF
many,TRBV4-3,.,TRBJ2-2,TGCGCCAGCAGCCAGGGGGACACCACCGGGGAGCTGTTTTTT,CASSQGDTTGELFF
few,TRBV7-6,TRBD2,TRBJ2-7,TGTGCCAGCAGCTTAGGTGCGGGAGGGAAGGAGCAGTACTTC,CASSLGAGGKEQYF
many,TRBV9,.,TRBJ2-1,TGTGCCAGCAGCGTAGAGGGAGCGGCCTACAATGAGCAGTTCTTC,CASSVEGAAYNEQFF
many,TRBV5-4,.,TRBJ2-1,TGTGCCAGCAGCCCGTCCATCCTATCTCGGGATGAGCAGTTCTTC,CASSPSILSRDEQFF
.,TRBV12-3/TRBV12-4,.,TRBJ1-1,TGTGCCAACAGTCACACTGAAGCTTTCTTT,CANSHTEAFF
many,TRBV7-9,.,TRBJ2-5,TGTGCTTCGATAGGCCTCCGAGGGACCCAGTACTTC,CASIGLRGTQYF
.,TRBV6-1,TRBD1,TRBJ2-7,TGTGCCAGCAGGCTCCATTCGGGACAGGGACCTTCCTACGAGCAGTACTTC,CASRLHSGQGPSYEQYF
.,TRBV13,TRBD2,TRBJ2-1,TGTGCCGGCAGCTTTAGCGGGGGCGGGTACAATGAGCAGTTCTTC,CAGSFSGGGYNEQFF
many,TRBV24-1,.,TRBJ2-1,TGTGCCACCAGTGATTTTTCCACCGGGGATGAGCAGTTCTTC,CATSDFSTGDEQFF
few,TRBV27,.,TRBJ2-2,TGTGCCAGCAAACTAGCCTACACCGGGGAGCTGTTTTTT,CASKLAYTGELFF
few,TRBV3-1,.,TRBJ2-7,TGTGCCAGCAGCTACCGGGGGGCAACCTACGAGCAGTACTTC,CASSYRGATYEQYF
few,TRBV5-4,.,TRBJ1-1,TGTGCCAGCAACCCGGTGGAGCTCATGAACACTGAAGCTTTCTTT,CASNPVELMNTEAFF
many,TRBV12-3/TRBV12-4,TRBD1,TRBJ2-3,TGTGCCAGCAGGACCCGGGACAGGGGCCGCGCAGATACGCAGTATTTT,CASRTRDRGRADTQYF
few,TRBV5-5,TRBD1,TRBJ1-4,TGTGCCAGCAGCGCTACAGGGGGCCTCGCAACTAATGAAAAACTGTTTTTT,CASSATGGLATNEKLFF
many,TRBV20-1,.,TRBJ2-7,TGCAGTGCTAGGACAGGACGGAGCTACTACGAGCAGTACTTC,CSARTGRSYYEQYF
.,TRBV4-1,.,TRBJ2-7,TGCGCCAGCAGCCAAGGCGGGGCAGCCTCCTACGAGCAGTACTTC,CASSQGGAASYEQYF
.,TRBV5-1,.,TRBJ2-1,TGCGCCAGCAGCTTGTTCAGGGCCGATGAGCAGTTCTTC,CASSLFRADEQFF
.,TRBV14,TRBD1,TRBJ1-2,TGTGCCAGCAGCCATACGGGACAGGGATTCGATGGCTACACCTTC,CASSHTGQGFDGYTF
.,TRBV7-9,.,TRBJ1-2,TGTGCCAGCAGCCAGAGGGTGGCATCGGAGTGGAACTATGGCTACACCTTC,CASSQRVASEWNYGYTF
few,TRBV9,.,TRBJ2-3,TGTGCCAGCAGCCCCCGGGGGCAAGTAGGCACAGATACGCAGTATTTT,CASSPRGQVGTDTQYF
many,TRBV12-3/TRBV12-4,TRBD2,TRBJ2-7,TGTGCCAGCAGTTTTGGGGCGGGGGGCCATTACGAGCAGTACTTC,CASSFGAGGHYEQYF
many,TRBV12-3/TRBV12-4,.,TRBJ1-2,TGTGCCAGCAGTTCCCCTGACAGACTATATGGCTACACCTTC,CASSSPDRLYGYTF
many,TRBV29-1,TRBD2,TRBJ2-7,TGCAGCGTCGACGGACTAGCGGGAGGGGAATACGAGCAGTACTTC,CSVDGLAGGEYEQYF